The 29 T cell receptor beta chains below come from one sample, sequenced in a study of CD8 T cells in ankylosing spondylitis. TCRdb itself ran the 5' RACE reads through MiXCR, one entry per CDR3 protein. The sample holds around 210,000 distinct CDR3 sequences, approximately 8% seen once. Specimen: blood, either unsorted or a sorted T cell fraction (not recorded which). These receptor sequences come from a female donor with ankylosing spondylitis or in good health (not recorded which).

This clonotype was counted at least ten times. This chain connects TRBV20-1 to TRBJ2-1, with unresolved D. The germline V gene has CDR1 DFQATT and CDR2 SNEGSKA (reference sequence). The germline V and J ends were trimmed by 6 bases and 0 bases, with 15 bases remaining between them. The CDR3 runs 15 residues. The CDR3 nucleotides are TGCAGTGCCCCCCGGCGGCGGAGCTCCTACAATGAGCAGTTCTTC. Protein product: CSAPRRRSSYNEQFF.

On this clonotype itself: It may be a read error: a sequence one base away is much more abundant. V and J are TRBV18 and TRBJ1-1, with 7 bases aligning to TRBD1. The CDR3 sequence is 15 residues long. Germline CDR1 is KGHSH and CDR2 is LQKENI. This chain's CDR3 is CANSSGQAQNTEAFF. Written as DNA, the CDR3 is TGTGCCAACTCATCCGGACAGGCGCAGAACACTGAAGCTTTCTTT.

This clonotype has more than one count but fewer than ten. The chain has TRBV7-9 and TRBJ2-6; 7 nucleotides align to TRBD1. The CDR3 contains 17 residues. The germline CDR1 and CDR2 sequences are SEHNR and FQNEAQ (reference sequence). Losses at the gene ends were 3 bases for V and 0 bases for J; bases not matched to a gene: 5. In nucleotides, the CDR3 is TGTGCCAGCAGCTTCGGACAGGAGAGCTCTGGGGCCAACGTCCTGACTTTC. Translation: CASSFGQESSGANVLTF.

This clonotype was seen ten or more times. The J gene is TRBJ2-5, the V gene TRBV24-1; D gene unclear. Per the germline V gene, CDR1 is KGHDR and CDR2 is SFDVKD. The CDR3 runs 18 residues. V lost 3 bases to trimming and J lost 4 bases, with 23 bases between them. The CDR3 DNA reads as TGTGCCACCAGTGATAACCGGAACACCAGGTTTCTAGTAGAGACCCAGTACTTC. Its translation is CATSDNRNTRFLVETQYF.

This clonotype was seen many times. The chain recombines TRBV15 with TRBJ2-2; D may be TRBD1 (6 bases). The CDR3 totals 16 residues. Trimming stripped 0 bases from V and 2 bases from J, with 10 bases between. Germline CDR1 reads LNHNV; CDR2 reads YYDKDF (reference sequence). In nucleotides, the CDR3 is TGTGCCACCAGCAGAGACGAGGACAGCAACACCGGGGAGCTGTTTTTT. Translation: CATSRDEDSNTGELFF. The entire variable domain, with the rest obtained from reference TRBV15 and TRBJ2-2, is as follows: DAMVIQNPRYQVTQFGKPVTLSCSQTLNHNVMYWYQQKSSQAPKLLFHYYDKDFNNEADTPDNFQSRRPNTSFCFLDIRSPGLGDTAMYLCATSRDEDSNTGELFFGEGSRLTVL.

Ten or more counts support this clonotype. The chain employs TRBV12-3 or TRBV12-4 and TRBJ2-5, with a weak D call TRBD2 (6 bases). CDR3 length: 13 residues. Trimming cost V 11 bases and J 0 bases, with 13 bases left between them. CDR3 DNA: TGTGCCTCTTGCGGGACTTACCAAGAGACCCAGTACTTC. Residues: CASCGTYQETQYF.

The rearrangement links TRBV7-2 to TRBJ2-3; D not resolved. The germline V and J ends were trimmed by 3 bases and 2 bases, with 15 bases remaining between them. CDR3 length equals 16 residues. Germline V CDR1 and CDR2: SGHTA, FQGNSA. The CDR3 loop is CASSFRLPSNTDTQYF. The CDR3 DNA follows: TGTGCCAGCAGCTTTCGATTGCCCTCTAACACAGATACGCAGTATTTT.

This clonotype was recorded many times. This rearrangement joins TRBV6-5 to TRBJ1-3; D gene ambiguous. This CDR3 region has 18 residues. Between the trimmed V and J ends, which lost 0 bases and 2 bases, there was a span of 17 bases. Germline CDR1 MNHEY, CDR2 SVGAGI. CDR3 in DNA: TGTGCCAGCAGTTACTCGATTCCGGGTGAAAGAGCTGGAAACACCATATATTTT. It encodes CASSYSIPGERAGNTIYF.

There are a few counts of this clonotype. The chain joins TRBV13 to TRBJ2-7, with D hard to call. Trimming removed 5 bases at V and 7 bases at J, with 12 bases between. This CDR3 has 12 residues. CDR1 PRHDT and CDR2 FYEKMQ come from the germline V gene (reference sequence). The CDR3 is CASSNARSEQYF. The CDR3 DNA is TGTGCCAGCAGCAACGCTAGGTCGGAGCAGTACTTC.

In this sample, this clonotype turned up many times. The CDR3 coding sequence is TGTGCCACCAGTGATTCCGGTTTCGCTAGCGGGGGGGGGACCCAGTACTTC. Translated, it gives CATSDSGFASGGGTQYF. The genes are TRBV24-1 and TRBJ2-5; TRBD2 agrees at 12 bases. The CDR3 runs 17 residues. From germline, CDR1 is KGHDR and CDR2 SFDVKD. With 2 bases clipped from V and 7 bases from J, the junction kept 10 bases outside the gene matches.

This clonotype was seen at least ten times. The chain links TRBV28 to TRBJ2-7; 7 bases align to TRBD1. This CDR3 contains 14 residues. The germline gives CDR1 MDHEN, CDR2 SYDVKM. Trimming removed 3 bases from V and 1 base from J; junction bases left unmatched: 3. This chain's CDR3 is CASSFGQVSYEQYF. CDR3 nucleotides: TGTGCCAGCAGTTTCGGACAGGTATCCTACGAGCAGTACTTC.

This clonotype was observed many times. The chain uses TRBV29-1 and TRBJ1-1; D is undetermined. The CDR3 runs 14 residues. V lost 4 bases and J lost 0, with 12 bases in between. Germline V gene sequence: CDR1 SQVTM, CDR2 ANQGSEA. The CDR3 sequence: CSVAGLRLNTEAFF. DNA of the CDR3: TGCAGCGTTGCCGGACTGCGACTGAACACTGAAGCTTTCTTT.

This clonotype was detected ten times or more. This chain joins TRBV28 and TRBJ2-2; 7 bases agree with TRBD2. Trimming at V came to 5 bases and at J to 5 bases, leaving 5 bases not matched to a gene. The germline gives CDR1 MDHEN, CDR2 SYDVKM. The CDR3 totals 14 residues. Written as DNA, the CDR3 is TGTGCCAGCAGTGCTTCACTAGCGACCGGGGAGCTGTTTTTT. The encoded protein is CASSASLATGELFF.

This clonotype was seen ten or more times. The V gene is TRBV7-8, the J gene TRBJ2-3, with D tentatively TRBD2 (6 bases). CDR3 length: 18 amino acids. Trimming cost V 2 bases and J 2 bases, with 20 bases left between them. Germline V gives CDR1 SGHVS, CDR2 FQNEAQ. This CDR3 is CASSLSVGRRDPTDTQYF. CDR3 in DNA: TGTGCCAGCAGCTTATCCGTGGGAAGGCGGGATCCCACAGATACGCAGTATTTT.

This clonotype was counted only a few times. The V call is TRBV21-1, the J call TRBJ2-3. TRBV21-1 is an annotated pseudogene. This CDR3 has 15 residues. CDR3 in amino acids: CASSKNSTSTDTQYF. CDR3 DNA: TGTGCCAGCAGCAAGAACTCAACTAGCACAGATACGCAGTATTTT.

At least ten counts were recorded for this clonotype. The genes are TRBV7-2 and TRBJ2-1; 8 bases align to TRBD1. In germline, CDR1 is SGHTA, CDR2 FQGNSA. V gave up 6 bases and J gave up 10 bases; unmatched junction bases: 8. The CDR3 is 13 residues long. CDR3 nucleotide sequence: TGTGCCAGCAGATCTGGACAGGGTCGGGAGCAGTTCTTC. As protein: CASRSGQGREQFF.

V and J are TRBV30 and TRBJ1-1; unclear D gene. The CDR3 covers 13 residues. The ends were cut back, 6 bases at V and 5 bases at J, with 16 bases in the middle. The V gene's germline CDR1 is GTSNPN and CDR2 SVGIG (reference sequence). CDR3 coding DNA: TGTGCCTGCCCGGCTGGGGAGGGTACTGAAGCTTTCTTT. It specifies CACPAGEGTEAFF.

Many counts were recorded for this clonotype. The chain couples TRBV20-1 to TRBJ2-1; no clear D gene. V dropped 2 bases and J dropped 2 bases, with 10 bases sitting between them. The CDR3 is 14 residues long. Germline assignment: CDR1 DFQATT and CDR2 SNEGSKA (reference sequence). In DNA, the CDR3 is TGCAGTGCTAGATCTTGGACCACCTACAATGAGCAGTTCTTC. It encodes CSARSWTTYNEQFF.

This clonotype was counted at least ten times. The J gene is TRBJ1-2, the V gene TRBV12-3 or TRBV12-4; D unresolved. This CDR3 has 14 amino acids. V shed 7 bases and J shed 2 bases, with 14 bases lying between them. The CDR3 DNA follows: TGTGCCAGCAAGCCGGCACGATTGAACTATGGCTACACCTTC. It is translated as CASKPARLNYGYTF.

This clonotype was seen at least ten times. At one of its ends the junction is not consistent with the germline gene, which may arise from a read error. J is TRBJ2-1 and V is TRBV12-3 or TRBV12-4, with 12 bases identical to TRBD2. The CDR3 length is 13 residues. As DNA, the CDR3 is TGTGCCAGCAGTCTAGCGGGAGGGGGGGAGCAGTTCTTC. It encodes CASSLAGGGEQFF.

In its sample, this clonotype was seen many times. The V and J genes are TRBV12-3 or TRBV12-4 and TRBJ1-1; maybe TRBD1 (5 bases). V was cut by 3 bases and J by 6 bases, with 8 bases left in between. This CDR3 has 12 residues. In nucleotides, the CDR3 is TGTGCCAGCAGTTTCGTGGGGGCTGAAGCTTTCTTT. It specifies CASSFVGAEAFF.

V gene TRBV29-1 combines with J gene TRBJ2-5, with D tentatively TRBD1 (6 bases). The germline CDR1 and CDR2 sequences are SQVTM and ANQGSEA. This CDR3 spans 13 amino acids. Trimming stripped 4 bases from V and 1 base from J, with 10 bases between. In DNA form, the CDR3 reads TGCAGCGTTGCGACAGGCGGCCAAGAGACCCAGTACTTC. It yields the protein CSVATGGQETQYF. Variable domain in full (rest from reference TRBV29-1 and TRBJ2-5): SAVISQKPSRDICQRGTSLTIQCQVDSQVTMMFWYRQQPGQSLTLIATANQGSEATYESGFVIDKFPISRPNLTFSTLTVSNMSPEDSSIYLCSVATGGQETQYFGPGTRLLVL.

This clonotype was picked up many times. The chain combines TRBV20-1 with TRBJ2-2; the D is unclear. V was shortened by 0 bases and J by 5 bases, with 16 bases between the two germline ends. Germline-derived CDR1 and CDR2 are DFQATT and SNEGSKA (reference sequence). CDR3 length equals 16 residues. CDR3 loop: CSARDGTDRLTGELFF. CDR3 DNA sequence: TGCAGTGCTAGAGATGGTACGGACCGCCTGACCGGGGAGCTGTTTTTT.

This clonotype has a count of ten or more. J is TRBJ2-4 and V is TRBV30, with TRBD1 matching 9 bases. With 5 bases clipped from V and 0 bases from J, the junction kept 17 bases outside the gene matches. This CDR3 is built from 19 residues. Germline loops: CDR1 GTSNPN, CDR2 SVGIG (reference sequence). The CDR3 region has the DNA TGTGCCTGGTGCACGCCGGGACAGGGTCCCCTCCTAGCCAAAAACATTCAGTACTTC. Translated: CAWCTPGQGPLLAKNIQYF.

As concerns this clonotype: It may be a read error: a sequence one base away is much more abundant. The chain has TRBV30 and TRBJ1-1; no clear D gene. CDR3 size: 12 residues. CDR1 and CDR2 (germline): GTSNPN, SVGIG (reference sequence). The chain's CDR3 is CVWSTEYTEAFF. Here the CDR3 DNA reads TGTGTCTGGAGTACGGAATACACTGAAGCTTTCTTT.

This clonotype was detected many times. The gene calls are TRBV5-1 and TRBJ2-1; perhaps TRBD2 as D (6 bases). V was trimmed by 3 bases and J by 0 bases, leaving 16 bases between them. The CDR3 contains 17 residues. Germline V gene data show CDR1 as SGHRS and CDR2 as YFSETQ. The CDR3 sequence is CASSYNSGQSSYNEQFF. The CDR3 DNA is TGCGCCAGCAGCTACAATAGCGGCCAGAGCTCCTACAATGAGCAGTTCTTC.

At least ten counts were recorded for this clonotype. The rearrangement joins TRBV20-1 to TRBJ2-7; 7 bases are a match to TRBD1. The CDR3 is 15 residues long. Germline V gene sequence: CDR1 DFQATT, CDR2 SNEGSKA (reference sequence). V trimming: 1 base; J trimming: 4 bases; junction bases outside the gene matches: 10. The CDR3 loop reads CSARGPTGNSYEQYF. For the CDR3, the DNA is TGCAGTGCTAGAGGGCCGACAGGGAACAGTTACGAGCAGTACTTC.

This clonotype occurred once. A read error may be the cause here, since a much bigger clone is one base away. The J gene is TRBJ2-1, the V gene TRBV7-2; D is perhaps TRBD1 (6 bases). The CDR3 is 17 amino acids. The V gene lost 7 bases and the J gene lost 1 base, with 20 bases spanning the gap. In germline, CDR1 is SGHTA, CDR2 FQGNSA. The CDR3: CASMTGFSEISYNEQFF. CDR3 DNA: TGTGCCAGCATGACAGGCTTTTCCGAAATTTCCTACAATGAGCAGTTCTTC.

This clonotype was recorded at least ten times. The J gene is TRBJ1-5, the V gene TRBV28; D call uncertain. V lost 3 bases and J 4 bases, leaving 7 bases between the germline ends. This CDR3 is built from 13 residues. Looked up from germline, CDR1 is MDHEN and CDR2 is SYDVKM. DNA for the CDR3: TGTGCCAGCAGTTTTTCTGTGAATCAGCCCCAGCATTTT. Protein: CASSFSVNQPQHF.